This T cell receptor beta chain was captured by sequencing in a study of CD8+ T cells in alopecia areata. Sorting of CD4+ and CD8+ T cells was performed on PBMCs. Whole-study findings and limits: Scalp data also include sequences from resident alphabeta T cells of normal skin. Possibly because of HLA-related factors, TCR sharing was less clear across patients than in mice. Across lesional scalp, and particularly alopecia totalis/universalis, clonality surpassed that of normal scalp.

Following extraction, RNA underwent reverse transcription to cDNA, which served as the sequencing template. Here immunoSEQ multiplex PCR was the method, and the copy in TCRdb shows in-frame clones only, minus some. The table lists 150,000 to 200,000 clones, 50% to 60% of them singletons, with approximately 4.3% in the top ten. This clone has a handful of counts. Its antigen remains unidentified. Sequenced material: CD4+ T cells sorted from blood. The receptor was derived from a human donor in good health.

CDR3 nucleotides: TGCGCCAGCAGCTTGGTGGCGGGTAGACGGGACATTCAGTACTTC. It is translated as CASSLVAGRRDIQYF. The V gene is TRBV5-1, the J gene TRBJ2-4, with a tentative D call TRBD2 (5 bases). V lost 0 bases and J lost 8, with 15 bases in between. The CDR3 length is 15 residues. Germline V CDR1 and CDR2: SGHRS, YFSETQ.